This TCR beta chain is from a study of identifying expanded T cells in peripheral blood. The study, taken as a whole, reports: About 1.2 clones differed between technical replicates, versus approximately 16 and 19 over time.

No infections or other immune events were documented during collection. Using immunoSEQ multiplex PCR, the repertoire was profiled, and TCRdb retains in-frame clones only, with some absent. The sample shows about 91,000 clones, roughly 90% of them seen only once. To note about this clone: Its antigen remains unknown.

This CDR3 region has 13 residues. CDR1 is MRHNA and CDR2 is SNTAGT in the germline V gene. Trimming cost V 3 bases and J 1 base, with 6 bases left between them. Sequencing was performed on blood. The V gene is TRBV6-4, the J gene TRBJ1-1; D is unresolved. This receptor was identified in a person aged 18-70 years in good health. The CDR3 bases are TGTGCCAGCAGTGATGGGGAGAACACTGAAGCTTTCTTT. Protein: CASSDGENTEAFF.